Below, 18 T cell receptor beta chains from the same sample are listed, as sequenced in a study of tumor and adjacent non-tumor tissue in lung cancer. TCRbeta libraries were built with three rounds of nested PCR, modified from ARM-PCR. Each CDR3 protein gets one entry after TCRdb re-called the multiplex PCR reads with MiXCR. The table lists 89,000 or so distinct CDR3 sequences, around 65% of them singletons. The template was RNA from unsorted bulk tissue. The sample comprised lung tumor tissue. The receptors were sampled from a man between 65 and 85 years old with non-small cell lung cancer.

As for this clonotype: A clone one base away is much larger, so this may be a read error. The genes are TRBV5-6 and TRBJ1-1; a possible D gene is TRBD1 (6 bases). The germline V gene has CDR1 SGHDT and CDR2 YYEEEE. The germline V and J ends were trimmed by 4 bases and 7 bases, with 14 bases remaining between them. This CDR3 comprises 13 residues. CDR3 DNA sequence: TGTGCCAGCAGCGTTATTGAACAGGGTGAAGCTTTCTTT. Its protein is CASSVIEQGEAFF. Variable domain in full (rest from reference TRBV5-6 and TRBJ1-1): DAGVTQSPTHLIKTRGQQVTLRCSPKSGHDTVSWYQQALGQGPQFIFQYYEEEERQRGNFPDRFSGHQFPNYSSELNVNALLLGDSALYLCASSVIEQGEAFFGQGTRLTVV.

CDR3 DNA: TGTGCCAGCAGTCCTAAGATCGGAACAGTGGGCAGAGATACGCAGTATTTT. Amino acids: CASSPKIGTVGRDTQYF. This sequence joins TRBV6-4 and TRBJ2-3; D ambiguous. This CDR3 region has 17 residues. Germline CDR1 MRHNA, CDR2 SNTAGT. V shed 5 bases and J shed 5 bases, with 23 bases lying between them.

The rearrangement links TRBV10-2 to TRBJ1-5; no clear D. Germline V CDR1 and CDR2: WSHSY, SAAADI. The CDR3 covers 13 residues. Trimming cost V 8 bases and J 9 bases, with 17 bases left between them. CDR3 coding DNA: TGCGCCAGCGGCCAACAGACCGGTCGGCCCCAGCATTTT. Protein product: CASGQQTGRPQHF.

This clonotype came up a few times. The chain couples TRBV7-2 to TRBJ2-7; tentatively, D is TRBD1 (5 bases). The CDR3 contains 15 residues. Germline V gene lookup returns CDR1 SGHTA and CDR2 FQGNSA. V lost 2 bases and J lost 0, with 11 bases in between. The DNA of the CDR3 is TGTGCCAGCAGCTTAAGGGCAGGGCTCTCCTACGAGCAGTACTTC. This codes for CASSLRAGLSYEQYF.

This clonotype has at least ten counts. V is TRBV7-9 and J is TRBJ2-7; tentatively, D is TRBD2 (5 bases). The CDR3 length is 13 residues. Germline V gene lookup returns CDR1 SEHNR and CDR2 FQNEAQ (reference sequence). Deletions cut 4 bases from V and 2 bases from J, with 9 bases between. CDR3 sequence reads: CASSSRGPYEQYF. The CDR3 DNA is TGTGCCAGCAGCTCCCGCGGGCCCTACGAGCAGTACTTC.

Of note for this clonotype: A much larger clone lies a single base off, so this may be a read error. The rearrangement joins TRBV6-5 to TRBJ2-7; maybe TRBD2 (7 bases). With 6 bases removed from V and 5 bases from J, the gap between germline ends came to 14 bases. The germline V gene has CDR1 MNHEY and CDR2 SVGAGI. The CDR3 is 13 residues long. The CDR3 loop reads CASSLGRGDEQYF. CDR3 DNA sequence: TGTGCCAGCAGCCTGGGGAGGGGGGACGAGCAGTACTTC.

Concerning this clonotype itself: The CDR3 ends on some other residue instead of the conserved phenylalanine or tryptophan, so this is likely a read error. V and J are TRBV11-3 and TRBJ2-5, with 8 nucleotides matching TRBD1. The length of the CDR3 is 15 residues. Germline lookup yields CDR1 SGHNT and CDR2 YENEEA. The CDR3 region is CASTLGDRLKETQYI. As DNA, the CDR3 is TGTGCCAGCACCTTAGGGGACAGGCTCAAGGAGACCCAGTACATC.

Turning to this clonotype: Mismatch with germline at one junction end may stem from a read error. The gene calls are TRBV10-2 and TRBJ2-7; possible D gene TRBD2, 6 bases. Looked up from germline, CDR1 is WSHSY and CDR2 is SAAADI. CDR3 length: 14 residues. The CDR3 DNA sequence: TGCGCCAGCAGACCCGGGGGTGGTGTTTACGAGCACTACTTC. Amino acids: CASRPGGGVYEHYF.

Worth noting for this clonotype: The junction does not match germline at one end; this may be a read error. The V call is TRBV4-2, the J call TRBJ2-1; TRBD2 matches at 8 bases. This CDR3 has 15 residues. Germline CDR1 is LGHNA and CDR2 is YNFKEQ. The CDR3: CASSQGQGLGGEQFF. The CDR3 DNA sequence: TGTGCTAGCAGCCAAGGTCAGGGACTAGGCGGTGAGCAGTTCTTC.

This clonotype is medium-sized within its sample. CDR3: CASSQGNSGVNEQFF. As DNA, the CDR3 is TGCGCCAGCAGCCAAGGCAATAGCGGGGTGAATGAGCAGTTCTTC. The gene calls are TRBV4-1 and TRBJ2-1, with 8 nucleotides matching TRBD2. CDR1 is MGHRA and CDR2 is YSYEKL in the germline V gene. The CDR3 is 15 amino acids. Germline trimming cut 1 base from V and 7 bases from J; bases unmatched to any gene: 6.

Comments on this clonotype: One junction end disagrees with the germline gene, perhaps due to a read error. The V and J genes are TRBV6-5 and TRBJ2-5; D is possibly TRBD2 (5 bases). Germline V gives CDR1 MNHEY, CDR2 SVGAGI. CDR3 length: 14 residues. This chain's CDR3 is CVSGFSNHAETQYF. The CDR3 bases are TGTGTCAGCGGTTTCTCGAATCATGCCGAGACCCAGTACTTC.

A remark on this clonotype: The CDR3 end shows no conserved phenylalanine or tryptophan, and so a read error is likely. Because the CDR3's place on the DNA is in doubt, the DNA is left out and the CDR3 is given as listed by TCRdb. This CDR3 is CASSYPGTPRWGGDNELFL. The chain carries TRBV12-3 or TRBV12-4 and TRBJ2-1; the DNA was not used to check the table's D call, TRBD2. With termini counted, the CDR3 has 19 amino acids.

In the case of this clonotype: A junction end diverges from the germline sequence, so it may reflect a read error. The rearrangement joins TRBV11-2 to TRBJ2-1, with D unresolved. Germline loops: CDR1 SGHAT, CDR2 FQNNGV. CDR3 size: 15 residues. The CDR3 nucleotides read TGTGCCAGCAGCTTAGCCCCGATAGTCTACCATGAGCGGTTCTTC. This gives the protein CASSLAPIVYHERFF. Looking up the rest from reference TRBV11-2 and TRBJ2-1 gives the full variable domain: EAGVAQSPRYKIIEKRQSVAFWCNPISGHATLYWYQQILGQGPKLLIQFQNNGVVDDSQLPKDRFSAERLKGVDSTLKIQPAKLEDSAVYLCASSLAPIVYHERFFGPGTRLTVL.

This clonotype was observed a single time. Mismatch with germline at one junction end may stem from a read error. J is TRBJ2-5 and V is TRBV11-2, with D perhaps TRBD2 (5 bases). CDR3 size: 17 residues. Germline CDR1 SGHAT, CDR2 FQNNGV. CDR3 residues: CVSSSRGRRKRQETQYF. CDR3 nucleotides: TGTGTCAGCAGCTCGCGCGGACGGAGAAAGCGGCAAGAGACCCAGTACTTC.

A remark on this clonotype: A much larger clone is a single base away; this may be a read error. The CDR3 ends on some other residue instead of the conserved phenylalanine or tryptophan, so this is likely a read error. The rearrangement links TRBV28 to TRBJ1-6; 9 bases line up with TRBD1. V was clipped by 5 bases and J by 9 bases; unmatched bases: 8. The germline V gene encodes CDR1 MDHEN and CDR2 SYDVKM. The CDR3 length is 15 residues. Here the CDR3 reads CASSLTGGLVSPLHS. The CDR3 DNA sequence: TGTGCCAGCAGTCTCACAGGGGGCTTGGTTTCACCCCTCCACTCT.

This clonotype showed up just once. Germline and junction disagree at one end, which may indicate a read error. The rearrangement joins TRBV6-6 to TRBJ1-5, with D perhaps matching TRBD1 (5 bases). CDR1 and CDR2 from the germline V gene are MNHNY and SVGAGI (reference sequence). The CDR3 contains 17 residues. The CDR3 region is CASGYSSWGGSNQPQHF. CDR3 nucleotides: TGTGCCAGCGGTTACTCGAGCTGGGGCGGGAGCAATCAGCCCCAGCATTTT.

At least ten counts were recorded for this clonotype. The CDR3 bases are TGTGCCAGCAGTTACCGGACTGGCCCCCATGAGCAGTTCTTC. This sequence encodes CASSYRTGPHEQFF. This chain links TRBV12-3 or TRBV12-4 with TRBJ2-1; a possible D gene is TRBD2 (5 bases). Trimming took off 4 bases at V and 8 bases at J, with 15 bases between the two ends. CDR3 length: 14 residues.

There are many counts of this clonotype. V gene TRBV6-1 combines with J gene TRBJ2-1, with TRBD2 identical over 10 bases. This CDR3 has 18 residues. The V segment lost 6 bases and the J segment 0 bases; nucleotides outside the gene matches: 11. Germline V gene data show CDR1 as MNHNS and CDR2 as SASEGT. Here the CDR3 reads CASRGRDLAGVSYNEQFF. DNA of the CDR3: TGTGCCAGCAGGGGACGGGATCTAGCGGGAGTCTCCTACAATGAGCAGTTCTTC.